The 19 T cell receptor beta chains reported below all come from one sample, sequenced in a study of CD8 T cells in Susac syndrome. Roughly 0.45 to 1 ug RNA was reverse transcribed with random hexamers. TCRdb called the immunoSEQ multiplex PCR reads again in MiXCR, with one record for every CDR3 protein. The profile shows 180,000 or so distinct CDR3 sequences, over 85% of them singletons. The source material was CD4+ T cells from PBMCs. Every receptor here comes from a human donor in good health.

V is TRBV7-3 and J is TRBJ2-3; 14 positions agree with TRBD2. After removal of 3 bases from V and 8 bases from J, the junction contained 4 bases not matched to a gene. The CDR3 has 15 residues. Germline V lookup: CDR1 SGHTA, CDR2 FQGTGA. In DNA, the CDR3 is TGTGCCAGCAGCTTCGGGACTAGCGGGAGTGGTACGCAGTATTTT. This sequence encodes CASSFGTSGSGTQYF.

The chain combines TRBV6-2 or TRBV6-3 with TRBJ2-1; 9 bases map to TRBD2. Germline V gene data show CDR1 as MNHEY and CDR2 as SVGEGT. The CDR3 totals 14 residues. V was pared by 7 bases and J by 5 bases, with 6 bases of the junction left unmatched. In DNA form, the CDR3 reads TGTGCCAGCAACGGGGCTAGCGGGAACAATGAGCAGTTCTTC. Translation: CASNGASGNNEQFF.

The chain has TRBV16 and TRBJ1-2; D gene uncertain. The CDR3 has 13 residues. Germline assignment: CDR1 KGHSY and CDR2 FQNENV. Trimming took off 5 bases at V and 3 bases at J, with 10 bases between the two ends. The CDR3, as DNA: TGTGCCAGCAGCTCTACTAGGGACTATGGCTACACCTTC. Amino acids: CASSSTRDYGYTF.

This chain links TRBV18 with TRBJ1-2; 7 nucleotides match TRBD1. Germline V lookup: CDR1 KGHSH, CDR2 LQKENI. Germline trimming cut 4 bases from V and 7 bases from J; bases unmatched to any gene: 12. This CDR3 has 15 residues. In nucleotides, the CDR3 is TGTGCCAGCTCACAGGACCGGGACAGCGGTCGTGGCTACACCTTC. It is translated as CASSQDRDSGRGYTF.

V gene TRBV27 combines with J gene TRBJ1-1; D is uncertain. CDR3 length: 15 amino acids. The V and J ends lost 0 bases and 0 bases respectively, with 8 bases between them. Per the germline V gene, CDR1 is MNHEY and CDR2 is SMNVEV (reference sequence). The CDR3 nucleotides are TGTGCCAGCAGTTTATCGATGGCCTTGAACACTGAAGCTTTCTTT. It yields the protein CASSLSMALNTEAFF.

The chain carries TRBV5-1 and TRBJ2-5, with 8 nucleotides matching TRBD2. CDR3 length: 15 amino acids. The germline CDR1 and CDR2 sequences are SGHRS and YFSETQ. Trimming took 3 bases from V and 4 from J; bases not matched to a gene: 8. The CDR3 spells CASSSLAAQGETQYF. CDR3 nucleotide sequence: TGCGCCAGCAGCTCACTAGCGGCACAAGGAGAGACCCAGTACTTC.

The chain joins TRBV12-3 or TRBV12-4 to TRBJ2-7; D call uncertain. V lost 3 bases to trimming and J lost 7 bases, with 7 bases between them. This CDR3 is 11 amino acids long. The CDR3 loop is CASSFLREQYF. CDR3 sequence (DNA): TGTGCCAGCAGTTTCCTGCGGGAGCAGTACTTC.

This rearrangement joins TRBV7-3 to TRBJ1-1; the D is unclear. Germline V gene sequence: CDR1 SGHTA, CDR2 FQGTGA. V was clipped by 10 bases and J by 1 base, with 13 bases between them. The CDR3 length is 13 residues. The CDR3 DNA follows: TGTGCCACCAGAAGGACGGCGAACACTGAAGCTTTCTTT. Translated, it gives CATRRTANTEAFF.

The rearrangement joins TRBV2 to TRBJ2-7; a possible D gene is TRBD2 (6 bases). V lost 8 bases to trimming and J lost 6 bases, with 17 bases between them. Looked up from germline, CDR1 is SNHLY and CDR2 is FYNNEI. The CDR3 totals 13 residues. This chain's CDR3 is CASRGTWAGEQYF. CDR3 nucleotide sequence: TGTGCCAGCCGCGGGACTTGGGCCGGCGAGCAGTACTTC.

The chain links TRBV30 to TRBJ2-5; D gene ambiguous. Germline assignment: CDR1 GTSNPN and CDR2 SVGIG (reference sequence). V was clipped by 2 bases and J by 2 bases, with 9 bases between them. The CDR3 contains 13 residues. The CDR3 sequence: CAWSPANQETQYF. The CDR3 DNA follows: TGTGCCTGGAGTCCGGCGAATCAAGAGACCCAGTACTTC.

The V and J genes are TRBV7-9 and TRBJ2-1; 7 bases fit TRBD1. V trimming: 7 bases; J trimming: 5 bases; junction bases outside the gene matches: 11. The CDR3 sequence is 15 residues long. Per the germline V gene, CDR1 is SEHNR and CDR2 is FQNEAQ (reference sequence). CDR3 nucleotide sequence: TGTGCCAGCACCCCATCGGGACAGAGACACAATGAGCAGTTCTTC. It translates to CASTPSGQRHNEQFF.

The chain employs TRBV29-1 and TRBJ2-3; TRBD1 agrees at 9 bases. The CDR3 length is 14 residues. Per germline, CDR1 SQVTM and CDR2 ANQGSEA. In DNA form, the CDR3 reads TGCGGCGCGAAAACAGGGGGCGCCGCAGATACGCAGTATTTT. Protein: CGAKTGGAADTQYF.

The chain carries TRBV4-2 and TRBJ2-1; no reliable D call. The CDR3 has 14 amino acids. V was clipped by 0 bases and J by 4 bases, with 7 bases between them. Per germline, CDR1 LGHNA and CDR2 YNFKEQ. In DNA, the CDR3 is TGTGCCAGCAGCCAAGATGGCTTTTACAATGAGCAGTTCTTC. Translation: CASSQDGFYNEQFF.

This clonotype was counted a single time. This rearrangement joins TRBV5-1 to TRBJ2-2; D is unresolved. Germline values: CDR1 SGHRS, CDR2 YFSETQ. V was shortened by 5 bases and J by 4 bases, with 12 bases between the two germline ends. The CDR3 covers 14 residues. CDR3 sequence (DNA): TGCGCCAGCAGTCTTTCTCCGGGCACCGGGGAGCTGTTTTTT. As protein: CASSLSPGTGELFF.

This clonotype was observed a single time. This chain joins TRBV7-2 and TRBJ2-3; 7 bases align to TRBD2. CDR3 length equals 16 residues. Unmatched junction bases numbered 5, after V lost 0 bases and J lost 2 bases. Per the germline V gene, CDR1 is SGHTA and CDR2 is FQGNSA. In DNA, the CDR3 is TGTGCCAGCAGCTTAGCGGGGCTAGCGGACACAGATACGCAGTATTTT. The encoded protein is CASSLAGLADTDTQYF.

This rearrangement joins TRBV3-1 to TRBJ2-1; no reliable D call. The V and J ends lost 2 bases and 0 bases respectively, with 11 bases between them. This CDR3 has 16 amino acids. Germline CDR1 LGHDT, CDR2 YNNKEL (reference sequence). Written as DNA, the CDR3 is TGTGCCAGCAGCCAACTGTTCAACCTCTCCTACAATGAGCAGTTCTTC. It specifies CASSQLFNLSYNEQFF.

The J gene is TRBJ2-7, the V gene TRBV29-1, with unresolved D. This CDR3 comprises 12 residues. Per germline, CDR1 SQVTM and CDR2 ANQGSEA. The V and J ends lost 4 bases and 0 bases respectively, with 7 bases between them. CDR3 residues: CSVAVVSYEQYF. CDR3 coding DNA: TGCAGCGTTGCTGTTGTCTCCTACGAGCAGTACTTC.

V gene TRBV24-1 combines with J gene TRBJ2-2; no clear D gene. The CDR3 spans 16 residues. Germline V gene data show CDR1 as KGHDR and CDR2 as SFDVKD. Trimming stripped 3 bases from V and 7 bases from J, with 17 bases between. The CDR3 DNA reads as TGTGCCACCAGTGATCCGCGGACCAGAAGGATCGGGGAGCTGTTTTTT. Protein sequence: CATSDPRTRRIGELFF.

The chain employs TRBV28 and TRBJ2-7; D unclear. In germline, CDR1 is MDHEN, CDR2 SYDVKM. Trimming took off 3 bases at V and 0 bases at J, with 18 bases between the two ends. The CDR3 has 17 residues. CDR3 protein: CASSFSLFGQSSYEQYF. The CDR3 DNA is TGTGCCAGCAGTTTTAGCTTATTTGGGCAGAGCTCCTACGAGCAGTACTTC.